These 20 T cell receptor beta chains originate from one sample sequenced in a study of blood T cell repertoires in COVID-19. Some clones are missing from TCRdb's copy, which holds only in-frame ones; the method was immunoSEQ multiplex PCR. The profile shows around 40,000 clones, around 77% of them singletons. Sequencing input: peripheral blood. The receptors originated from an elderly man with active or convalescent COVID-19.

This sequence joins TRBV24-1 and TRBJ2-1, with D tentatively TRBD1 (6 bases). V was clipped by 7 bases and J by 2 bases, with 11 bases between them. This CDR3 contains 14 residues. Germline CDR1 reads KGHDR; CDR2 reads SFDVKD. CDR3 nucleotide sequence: TGTGCCACCAGGGGGGCCCCCCCCTACAATGAGCAGTTCTTC. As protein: CATRGAPPYNEQFF.

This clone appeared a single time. Here the CDR3 reads CASSLAQTGGDSPYEQYF. The CDR3 bases are TGCGCCAGCAGCCTAGCCCAAACAGGGGGCGATTCCCCCTACGAGCAGTACTTC. The J gene is TRBJ2-7, the V gene TRBV4-3, with 9 positions matching TRBD1. Losses at the gene ends were 4 bases for V and 2 bases for J; bases not matched to a gene: 15. The CDR3 is 18 amino acids. The V gene's germline CDR1 is LGHNA and CDR2 YSLEER.

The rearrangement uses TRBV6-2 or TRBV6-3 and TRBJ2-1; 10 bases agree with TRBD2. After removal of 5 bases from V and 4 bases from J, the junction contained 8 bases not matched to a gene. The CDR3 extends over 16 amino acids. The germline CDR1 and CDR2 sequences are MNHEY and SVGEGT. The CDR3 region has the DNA TGTGCCAGCAGTCGATTCCTAGCGGGGGCGTACAATGAGCAGTTCTTC. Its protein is CASSRFLAGAYNEQFF.

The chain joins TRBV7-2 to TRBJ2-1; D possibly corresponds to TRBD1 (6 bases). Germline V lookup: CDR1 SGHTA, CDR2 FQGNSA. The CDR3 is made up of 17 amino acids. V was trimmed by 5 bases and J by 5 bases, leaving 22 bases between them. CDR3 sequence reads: CASSPARGVRGNNEQFF. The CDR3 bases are TGTGCCAGCAGCCCTGCCCGCGGCGTTAGGGGGAACAATGAGCAGTTCTTC.

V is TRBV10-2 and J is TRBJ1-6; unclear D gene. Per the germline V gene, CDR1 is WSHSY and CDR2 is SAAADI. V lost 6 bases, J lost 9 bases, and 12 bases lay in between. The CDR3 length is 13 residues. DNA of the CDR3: TGCGCCAGCAGCCGGGAAAGTGGTTCACCCCTCCACTTT. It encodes CASSRESGSPLHF.

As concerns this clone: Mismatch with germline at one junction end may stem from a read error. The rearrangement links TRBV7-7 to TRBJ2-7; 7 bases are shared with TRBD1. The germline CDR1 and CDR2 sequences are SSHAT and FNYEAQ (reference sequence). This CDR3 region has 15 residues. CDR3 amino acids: CASSLDRVNKNEQYF. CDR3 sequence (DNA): TGTGCTAGCAGCTTAGACAGGGTGAACAAGAACGAGCAGTACTTC.

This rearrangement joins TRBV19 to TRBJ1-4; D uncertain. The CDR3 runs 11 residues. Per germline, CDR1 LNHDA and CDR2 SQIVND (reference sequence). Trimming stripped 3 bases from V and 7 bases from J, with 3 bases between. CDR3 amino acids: CASSISEKLFF. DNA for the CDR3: TGTGCCAGTAGTATTAGTGAAAAACTGTTTTTT. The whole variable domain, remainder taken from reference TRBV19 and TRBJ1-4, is DGGITQSPKYLFRKEGQNVTLSCEQNLNHDAMYWYRQDPGQGLRLIYYSQIVNDFQKGDIAEGYSVSREKKESFPLTVTSAQKNPTAFYLCASSISEKLFFGSGTQLSVL.

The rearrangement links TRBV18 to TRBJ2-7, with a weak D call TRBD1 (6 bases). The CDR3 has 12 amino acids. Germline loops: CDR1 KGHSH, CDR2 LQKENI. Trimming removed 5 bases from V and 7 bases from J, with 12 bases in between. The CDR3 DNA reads TGTGCCAGCTCATCTCAGGGGTGGGAGCAGTACTTC. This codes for CASSSQGWEQYF.

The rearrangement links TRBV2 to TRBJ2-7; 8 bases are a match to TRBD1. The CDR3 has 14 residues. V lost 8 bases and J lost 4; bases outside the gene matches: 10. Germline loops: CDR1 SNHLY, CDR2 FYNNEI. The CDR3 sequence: CASEGTGARYEQYF. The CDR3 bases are TGTGCCAGCGAGGGGACAGGAGCTAGGTACGAGCAGTACTTC.

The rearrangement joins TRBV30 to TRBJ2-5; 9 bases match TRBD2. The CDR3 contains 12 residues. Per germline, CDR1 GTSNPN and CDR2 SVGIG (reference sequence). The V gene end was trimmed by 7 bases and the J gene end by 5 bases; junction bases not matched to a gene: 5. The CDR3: CASDAGGETQYF. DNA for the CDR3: TGTGCCTCCGACGCGGGGGGGGAGACCCAGTACTTC. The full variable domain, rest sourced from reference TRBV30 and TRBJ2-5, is SQTIHQWPATLVQPVGSPLSLECTVEGTSNPNLYWYRQAAGRGLQLLFYSVGIGQISSEVPQNLSASRPQDRQFILSSKKLLLSDSGFYLCASDAGGETQYFGPGTRLLVL.

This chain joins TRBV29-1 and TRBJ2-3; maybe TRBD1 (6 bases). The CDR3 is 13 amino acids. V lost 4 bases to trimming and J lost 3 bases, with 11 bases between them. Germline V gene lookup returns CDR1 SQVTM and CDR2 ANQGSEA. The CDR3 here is CSVAGQLTDTQYF. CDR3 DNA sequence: TGCAGCGTTGCCGGACAGTTAACAGATACGCAGTATTTT.

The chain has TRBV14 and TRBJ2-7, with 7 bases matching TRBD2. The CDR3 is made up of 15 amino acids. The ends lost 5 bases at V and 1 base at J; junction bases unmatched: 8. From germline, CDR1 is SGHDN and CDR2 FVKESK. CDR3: CASSARGSRSYEQYF. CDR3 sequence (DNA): TGTGCCAGCAGCGCCCGCGGGAGTAGATCCTACGAGCAGTACTTC.

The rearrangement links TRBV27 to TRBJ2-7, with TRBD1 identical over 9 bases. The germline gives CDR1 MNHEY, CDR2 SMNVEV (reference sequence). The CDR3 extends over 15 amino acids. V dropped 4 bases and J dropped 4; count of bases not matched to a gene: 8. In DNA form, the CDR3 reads TGTGCCAGCAGTTCAACCGGGACAGGGACATACGAGCAGTACTTC. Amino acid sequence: CASSSTGTGTYEQYF.

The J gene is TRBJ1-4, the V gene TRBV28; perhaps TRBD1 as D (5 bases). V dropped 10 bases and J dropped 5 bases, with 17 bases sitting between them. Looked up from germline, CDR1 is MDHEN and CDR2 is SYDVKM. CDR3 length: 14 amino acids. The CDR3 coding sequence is TGTGCCACCAAGGGTGGGGCACAGAATGAAAAACTGTTTTTT. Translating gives CATKGGAQNEKLFF.

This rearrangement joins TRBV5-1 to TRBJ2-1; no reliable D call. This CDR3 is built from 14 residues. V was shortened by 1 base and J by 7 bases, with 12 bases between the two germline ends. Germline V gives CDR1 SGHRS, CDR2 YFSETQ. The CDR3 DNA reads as TGCGCCAGCAGCTTGAGTGGAGTGTTAAATGAGCAGTTCTTC. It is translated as CASSLSGVLNEQFF. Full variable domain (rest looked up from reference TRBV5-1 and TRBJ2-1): KAGVTQTPRYLIKTRGQQVTLSCSPISGHRSVSWYQQTPGQGLQFLFEYFSETQRNKGNFPGRFSGRQFSNSRSEMNVSTLELGDSALYLCASSLSGVLNEQFFGPGTRLTVL.

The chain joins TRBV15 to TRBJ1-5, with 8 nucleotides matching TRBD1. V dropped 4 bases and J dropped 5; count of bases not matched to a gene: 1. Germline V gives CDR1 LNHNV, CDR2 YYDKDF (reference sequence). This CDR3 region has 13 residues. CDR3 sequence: CATSKDRDQPQHF. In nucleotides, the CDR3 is TGTGCCACCAGCAAGGACAGGGATCAGCCCCAGCATTTT.

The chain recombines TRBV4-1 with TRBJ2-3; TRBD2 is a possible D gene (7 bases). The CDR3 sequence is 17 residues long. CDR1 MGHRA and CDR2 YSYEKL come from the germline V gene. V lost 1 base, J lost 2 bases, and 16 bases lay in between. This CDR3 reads CASSQVGLGGATDTQYF. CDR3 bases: TGCGCCAGCAGCCAAGTTGGGTTAGGGGGGGCCACAGATACGCAGTATTTT.

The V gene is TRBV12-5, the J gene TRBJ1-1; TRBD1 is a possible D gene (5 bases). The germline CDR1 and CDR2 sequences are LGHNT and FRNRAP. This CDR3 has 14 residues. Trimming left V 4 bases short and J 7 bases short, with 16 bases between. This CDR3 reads CASGSGTGRGEAFF. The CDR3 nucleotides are TGTGCTAGTGGTTCAGGGACTGGAAGGGGTGAAGCTTTCTTT.

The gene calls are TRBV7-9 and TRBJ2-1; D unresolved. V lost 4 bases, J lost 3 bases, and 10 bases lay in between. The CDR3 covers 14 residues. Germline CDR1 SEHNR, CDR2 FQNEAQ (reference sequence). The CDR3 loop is CASSYRSDYNEQFF. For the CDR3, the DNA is TGTGCCAGCAGCTATCGGAGCGACTACAATGAGCAGTTCTTC.

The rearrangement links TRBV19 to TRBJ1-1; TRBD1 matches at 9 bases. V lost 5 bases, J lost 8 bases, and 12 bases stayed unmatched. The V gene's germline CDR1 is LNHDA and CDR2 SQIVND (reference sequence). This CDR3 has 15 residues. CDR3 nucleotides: TGTGCCAGTAGTTTCTCGGGACAGGGCCCTTTGGAAGCTTTCTTT. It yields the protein CASSFSGQGPLEAFF.